Shown below are 12 T cell receptor beta chains from a single sample sequenced in a study of cytomegalovirus exposure and HLA in healthy donors. The study ran its PCR with 60 Vbeta and 13 Jbeta primers. Profiling relied on immunoSEQ multiplex PCR, and the TCRdb table lists in-frame clones only, not all of them. The data contain under 250,000 clones, approximately 79% of them singletons. The sample consisted of PBMCs. These receptors came from a woman aged 30 to 39 in good health and CMV-seropositive.

V and J are TRBV7-9 and TRBJ1-4; D unclear. CDR3 length: 13 amino acids. From germline, CDR1 is SEHNR and CDR2 FQNEAQ (reference sequence). V lost 5 bases and J lost 6, with 10 bases in between. The CDR3 loop reads CASSSWTDEKLFF. The CDR3 nucleotides read TGTGCCAGCAGCAGTTGGACTGATGAAAAACTGTTTTTT.

The chain links TRBV4-2 to TRBJ1-6; weak D call: TRBD1 (5 bases). The CDR3 length is 14 residues. Germline assignment: CDR1 LGHNA and CDR2 YNFKEQ. Trimming shortened V by 2 bases and J by 7 bases, and 9 bases separated the two germline ends. CDR3 DNA: TGTGCCAGCAGCCAATGGAGGGGAAATTCACCCCTCCACTTT. Encoded protein: CASSQWRGNSPLHF.

The chain has TRBV27 and TRBJ2-1; 11 nucleotides agree with TRBD2. The germline V gene encodes CDR1 MNHEY and CDR2 SMNVEV (reference sequence). V lost 4 bases, J lost 7 bases, and 6 bases stayed unmatched. CDR3 length: 15 residues. The CDR3 loop is CASSSTSGGLNEQFF. The CDR3, as DNA: TGTGCCAGCAGTTCCACTAGCGGGGGACTAAATGAGCAGTTCTTC.

This CDR3 is CASRRGNRQETQYF. The CDR3 coding sequence is TGCGCCAGCAGACGCGGGAACCGCCAAGAGACCCAGTACTTC. The chain combines TRBV5-1 with TRBJ2-5; D possibly corresponds to TRBD2 (6 bases). Looked up from germline, CDR1 is SGHRS and CDR2 is YFSETQ. This CDR3 is built from 14 residues. V was pared by 5 bases and J by 1 base, with 12 bases between.

The chain carries TRBV27 and TRBJ2-3; no clear D. This CDR3 has 17 residues. Trimming took off 0 bases at V and 1 base at J, with 14 bases between the two ends. Germline V gene lookup returns CDR1 MNHEY and CDR2 SMNVEV (reference sequence). The CDR3 nucleotides read TGTGCCAGCAGTTTATCGATCCGGGTCTGGGGCACAGATACGCAGTATTTT. This translates into CASSLSIRVWGTDTQYF.

V is TRBV5-4 and J is TRBJ2-7; tentatively, D is TRBD2 (5 bases). V was clipped by 3 bases and J by 3 bases, with 7 bases between them. Germline V gene data show CDR1 as SGHNT and CDR2 as YYREEE (reference sequence). This CDR3 has 12 amino acids. The CDR3 protein is CASSSGYYEQYF. The CDR3 coding sequence is TGTGCCAGCAGCTCGGGATACTACGAGCAGTACTTC.

This clone was counted once. The identical CDR3 is also encoded by other nucleotide sequences in the sample. This chain joins TRBV10-3 and TRBJ1-1; the match to TRBD1 covers 9 bases. CDR1 is ENHRY and CDR2 is SYGVKD in the germline V gene. The CDR3 extends over 15 amino acids. The ends lost 2 bases at V and 0 bases at J; junction bases unmatched: 1. The CDR3 here is CAISEGTGMNTEAFF. DNA for the CDR3: TGTGCCATCAGTGAGGGGACAGGGATGAACACTGAAGCTTTCTTT.

J is TRBJ1-1 and V is TRBV29-1; D not certain. With 2 bases removed from V and 5 bases from J, the gap between germline ends came to 6 bases. Germline CDR1 SQVTM, CDR2 ANQGSEA. This CDR3 has 11 residues. CDR3 coding DNA: TGCAGCGTTGAAAGGAGGACTGAAGCTTTCTTT. It codes for CSVERRTEAFF.

The chain uses TRBV19 and TRBJ1-5; D is possibly TRBD1 (6 bases). Germline V CDR1 and CDR2: LNHDA, SQIVND (reference sequence). The length of the CDR3 is 15 residues. V lost 3 bases and J lost 3, with 12 bases in between. This CDR3 is CASSIQGGTNQPQHF. The CDR3 region has the DNA TGTGCCAGTAGTATCCAAGGGGGTACCAATCAGCCCCAGCATTTT.

In this sample, this clone turned up a few times. The rearrangement joins TRBV5-6 to TRBJ2-4; the D gene is possibly TRBD1 (5 bases). The germline V and J ends were trimmed by 1 base and 5 bases, with 10 bases remaining between them. Germline V gene lookup returns CDR1 SGHDT and CDR2 YYEEEE. The CDR3 extends over 14 amino acids. This CDR3 reads CASSLRGHQNIQYF. CDR3 DNA sequence: TGTGCCAGCAGCTTGCGAGGACACCAAAACATTCAGTACTTC.

This clone was observed once. The same CDR3 arises from other DNA sequences in this sample as well. The V gene is TRBV19, the J gene TRBJ1-5, with D unresolved. The germline gives CDR1 LNHDA, CDR2 SQIVND (reference sequence). This CDR3 spans 15 amino acids. V shed 0 bases and J shed 4 bases, with 10 bases lying between them. The CDR3 region has the DNA TGTGCCAGTAGTATAGACAGGCCGGCGAATCAGCCCCAGCATTTT. This sequence encodes CASSIDRPANQPQHF.

The V and J genes are TRBV30 and TRBJ1-2, with 7 positions matching TRBD1. Germline loops: CDR1 GTSNPN, CDR2 SVGIG (reference sequence). This CDR3 is 15 amino acids long. V shed 0 bases and J 4 bases; nucleotides not matched to a gene: 8. CDR3: CAWSVHKTGSYGYTF. The CDR3 DNA sequence: TGTGCCTGGAGTGTACATAAGACAGGGAGCTATGGCTACACCTTC.